This is a list of T cell receptor beta chains from one sample in a study of T cell responses to AZD1222 COVID-19 vaccine. Clones were read by immunoSEQ multiplex PCR, and TCRdb kept only the in-frame ones, dropping some. The table shows approximately 120,000 clones, with 85% to 90% occurring only once. The material was peripheral blood, obtained on day 0 of AZD1222 vaccination. The receptors were gathered from an adult in good health. Each CDR3 is given with its conserved first and last residue. D genes are given only for firm matches. A clone size is listed for some rows: how often the clone was seen (once, few, many), or a class if it is expanded.

NA	TRBV7-3	few	14	TRBJ1-2	CASGVGPGSYGYTF	TGTGCCAGTGGGGTCGGGCCAGGGAGCTATGGCTACACCTTC
TRBD1	TRBV5-1	NA	14	TRBJ1-4	CASSTGQGGEKLFF	TGCGCCAGCAGCACCGGACAGGGGGGCGAAAAACTGTTTTTT
NA	TRBV9	NA	14	TRBJ1-6	CASQPGQNNSPLHF	TGTGCCAGCCAACCGGGCCAAAATAATTCACCCCTCCACTTT
TRBD1	TRBV3-1/TRBV3-2	NA	13	TRBJ1-2	CASSQGQGNGYTF	TGTGCCAGCAGCCAAGGACAGGGGAATGGCTACACCTTC
NA	TRBV6-5	NA	14	TRBJ2-2	CASSYVGFLGELFF	TGTGCCAGCAGTTACGTGGGTTTTCTGGGGGAGCTGTTTTTT
NA	TRBV21-1	NA	15	TRBJ1-3	CASSQTAASGNTIYF	TGTGCCAGCAGCCAAACAGCGGCCTCTGGAAACACCATATATTTT
TRBD1	TRBV28	NA	14	TRBJ2-2	CASKGQSSTGELFF	TGTGCCAGCAAGGGACAGAGTTCTACCGGGGAGCTGTTTTTT
NA	TRBV5-1	once	14	TRBJ2-2	CASSLGGPGGELFF	TGCGCCAGCAGCTTAGGGGGGCCAGGCGGGGAGCTGTTTTTT
NA	TRBV11-3	once	15	TRBJ1-3	CASSAGGTSGNTIYF	TGTGCCAGCAGCGCAGGAGGCACCTCTGGAAACACCATATATTTT
NA	TRBV11-2	NA	16	TRBJ1-4	CASSLRSGTPNEKLFF	TGTGCCAGCAGCTTACGTTCCGGGACGCCCAATGAAAAACTGTTTTTT
NA	TRBV19	NA	12	TRBJ1-1	CASSDRQAEAFF	TGTGCCAGTAGTGATCGACAGGCTGAAGCTTTCTTT
NA	TRBV9	NA	14	TRBJ1-6	CASSVAELRSPLHF	TGTGCCAGCAGCGTAGCTGAGTTACGGTCACCCCTCCACTTT
TRBD1	TRBV7-7	NA	15	TRBJ2-7	CASSLGLGDSDEQYF	TGTGCTAGCAGCTTAGGGCTGGGGGACAGTGACGAGCAGTACTTC
NA	TRBV7-6	NA	16	TRBJ2-5	CASSPQVGGNRETQYF	TGTGCCAGCAGCCCACAGGTCGGGGGAAACCGAGAGACCCAGTACTTC
NA	TRBV12-3/TRBV12-4	NA	13	TRBJ2-1	CASSRSSYNEQFF	TGTGCCAGCAGCAGGAGCTCCTACAATGAGCAGTTCTTC
NA	TRBV19	NA	18	TRBJ2-1	CASSIRMRNPCSYNEQFF	TGTGCCAGTAGTATTAGAATGAGAAACCCGTGCTCCTACAATGAGCAGTTCTTC
NA	TRBV6-5	NA	11	TRBJ2-1	CASSLYNEQFF	TGTGCCAGCAGTTTGTACAATGAGCAGTTCTTC
NA	TRBV6-4	NA	14	TRBJ2-5	CASSPSPGQETQYF	TGTGCCAGCAGTCCCTCCCCGGGGCAAGAGACCCAGTACTTC
TRBD1	TRBV2	NA	18	TRBJ1-1	CASRGAIRDRGRDTEAFF	TGTGCCAGCAGGGGGGCAATTAGGGACAGGGGAAGGGACACTGAAGCTTTCTTT
TRBD1	TRBV29-1	NA	14	TRBJ1-1	CSAGAWTGGTEAFF	TGCAGCGCTGGAGCCTGGACAGGAGGCACTGAAGCTTTCTTT
TRBD1	TRBV5-1	NA	15	TRBJ1-4	CASSSRGGKGEKLFF	TGCGCCAGCAGCTCCAGAGGGGGCAAGGGGGAAAAACTGTTTTTT
NA	TRBV4-2	NA	14	TRBJ1-2	CASSQEQGRKGYTF	TGTGCCAGCAGCCAAGAACAGGGAAGAAAGGGCTACACCTTC
NA	TRBV12-5	NA	15	TRBJ2-2	CASGLAGGNTGELFF	TGTGCTAGTGGTTTGGCCGGGGGTAACACCGGGGAGCTGTTTTTT
TRBD1	TRBV27	NA	17	TRBJ1-6	CASSLSDRVTYNSPLHF	TGTGCCAGCAGTTTATCGGACAGGGTGACCTATAATTCACCCCTCCACTTT
NA	TRBV3-1/TRBV3-2	NA	14	TRBJ2-5	CASSTQAARETQYF	TGTGCCAGCAGTACCCAGGCAGCGCGGGAGACCCAGTACTTC
NA	TRBV5-1	NA	15	TRBJ1-4	CASSLARATNEKLFF	TGCGCCAGCAGCTTAGCACGCGCAACTAATGAAAAACTGTTTTTT
NA	TRBV7-6	NA	13	TRBJ2-2	CASSDLSTGELFF	TGTGCCAGCAGCGACCTCTCCACCGGGGAGCTGTTTTTT
NA	TRBV9	NA	13	TRBJ1-2	CASSVDGVVGYTF	TGTGCCAGCAGCGTAGATGGGGTGGTTGGCTACACCTTC
NA	TRBV7-2	once	14	TRBJ1-2	CASSSALGGPGYTF	TGTGCCAGCAGCTCCGCCCTAGGGGGGCCTGGCTACACCTTC
NA	TRBV27	NA	13	TRBJ2-3	CASSLLGTDTQYF	TGTGCCAGCAGTTTGTTGGGCACAGATACGCAGTATTTT
NA	TRBV14	once	12	TRBJ1-1	CASSQGAVEAFF	TGTGCCAGCAGCCAAGGGGCCGTAGAAGCTTTCTTT
NA	TRBV3-1/TRBV3-2	once	14	TRBJ1-1	CASSQGGDGTEAFF	TGTGCCAGCAGCCAAGGCGGGGACGGCACTGAAGCTTTCTTT
TRBD1	TRBV6-1	NA	17	TRBJ1-5	CASSVSQGPYSNQPQHF	TGTGCCAGCAGTGTCTCACAGGGGCCTTATAGCAATCAGCCCCAGCATTTT
TRBD1	TRBV6-6	NA	16	TRBJ1-6	CASSRQGRPYNSPLHF	TGTGCCAGCAGTCGACAGGGAAGGCCCTATAATTCACCCCTCCACTTT
TRBD2	TRBV27	NA	19	TRBJ2-3	CASSKAGLAGAVPTDTQYF	TGTGCCAGCAGCAAAGCGGGACTAGCGGGGGCAGTTCCCACAGATACGCAGTATTTT
TRBD1	TRBV5-1	once	14	TRBJ2-5	CASSLIRGQETQYF	TGCGCCAGCAGCTTGATCAGGGGGCAGGAGACCCAGTACTTC
TRBD2	TRBV4-2	NA	17	TRBJ2-5	CASSQESSGLTGETQYF	TGTGCCAGCAGCCAAGAATCTAGCGGGCTAACGGGGGAGACCCAGTACTTC
TRBD2	TRBV15	NA	16	TRBJ2-7	CATSMGGAGGSYEQYF	TGTGCCACCAGCATGGGAGGAGCGGGGGGCTCCTACGAGCAGTACTTC
NA	TRBV9	NA	14	TRBJ2-1	CASSVDPGGNEQFF	TGTGCCAGCAGCGTAGACCCGGGCGGCAATGAGCAGTTCTTC
TRBD2	TRBV2	NA	12	TRBJ2-7	CASKRDQYEQYF	TGTGCCAGCAAGCGGGACCAGTACGAGCAGTACTTC